Listed below are T cell receptor beta chains from one sample, sequenced in a study of cytomegalovirus exposure and HLA in healthy donors. Clones were read by immunoSEQ multiplex PCR, and TCRdb kept only the in-frame ones, dropping some. Among tens of thousands of clones listed, under 80% were seen once. The specimen sequenced was PBMCs. Every receptor here comes from a male donor in good health and CMV-seronegative. Both conserved end residues are part of each CDR3. Fields, in order: clone size, CDR3 length, J gene, D gene, V gene, CDR3 protein, CDR3 DNA. D genes are given only for firm matches. Expanded clones are given a class, and other clones once, few, many or no size at all.

-,13,TRBJ1-2,-,TRBV2,CASYQQGDYGYTF,TGTGCCAGCTATCAACAGGGAGACTATGGCTACACCTTC
-,16,TRBJ1-1,TRBD1,TRBV28,CASSYEQGSGRTEAFF,TGTGCCAGCAGTTACGAACAGGGGAGCGGGCGCACTGAAGCTTTCTTT
-,15,TRBJ2-1,TRBD2,TRBV4-1,CASSQGASGGNEQFF,TGCGCCAGCAGCCAAGGGGCTAGCGGGGGCAATGAGCAGTTCTTC
-,17,TRBJ1-2,-,TRBV5-1,CASSPPSSTSRGAGYTF,TGCGCCAGCAGCCCACCCTCCTCGACGTCCCGTGGGGCTGGCTACACCTTC
few,13,TRBJ1-1,-,TRBV2,CASSEESSTEAFF,TGTGCCAGCAGTGAGGAGTCCAGCACTGAAGCTTTCTTT
-,19,TRBJ1-1,-,TRBV19,CASSSHLFGRGVMNTEAFF,TGTGCCAGTAGTTCCCACCTCTTTGGCAGGGGCGTAATGAACACTGAAGCTTTCTTT
-,13,TRBJ1-5,-,TRBV28,CASSPPDRQPQHF,TGTGCCAGCAGTCCACCCGACAGACAGCCCCAGCATTTT
-,16,TRBJ2-7,TRBD2,TRBV7-9,CASSPLAGAIAGEQYF,TGTGCCAGCAGCCCGTTAGCGGGAGCGATAGCCGGCGAGCAGTACTTC
few,17,TRBJ2-1,TRBD1,TRBV7-2,CASRGAIRDRPYNEQFF,TGTGCCAGCAGGGGAGCTATAAGGGACAGACCCTACAATGAGCAGTTCTTC
-,11,TRBJ2-7,-,TRBV5-5,CASSLLGEQYF,TGTGCCAGCAGCTTGCTCGGGGAGCAGTACTTC
-,18,TRBJ1-1,-,TRBV10-3,CAISEEALRPRGNTEAFF,TGTGCCATCAGTGAGGAGGCGCTCCGCCCCAGGGGGAACACTGAAGCTTTCTTT
-,13,TRBJ1-2,-,TRBV9,CASSPPQGQGYTF,TGTGCCAGCAGCCCTCCCCAGGGGCAAGGCTACACCTTC
-,15,TRBJ2-1,TRBD2,TRBV9,CASSVASGDYNEQFF,TGTGCCAGCAGCGTGGCTAGCGGGGACTACAATGAGCAGTTCTTC
-,16,TRBJ2-2,-,TRBV7-8,CASSLARLSNTGELFF,TGTGCCAGCAGCTTAGCTAGACTATCGAACACCGGGGAGCTGTTTTTT
few,17,TRBJ2-7,TRBD2,TRBV11-2,CASSLLREDLISYEQYF,TGTGCCAGCAGCTTATTACGGGAGGATCTTATATCCTACGAGCAGTACTTC
-,16,TRBJ2-6,-,TRBV6-4,CASSAEAGIGANVLTF,TGTGCCAGCAGTGCCGAAGCAGGGATTGGGGCCAACGTCCTGACTTTC
-,13,TRBJ2-1,-,TRBV5-5,CASSQAGYNEQFF,TGTGCCAGCAGCCAGGCCGGATACAATGAGCAGTTCTTC
-,13,TRBJ1-5,-,TRBV7-9,CASSSQPNQPQHF,TGTGCCAGCAGCTCACAGCCGAATCAGCCCCAGCATTTT
-,14,TRBJ1-5,-,TRBV6-6,CASSYSGRDQPQHF,TGTGCCAGCAGTTACTCAGGGAGAGATCAGCCCCAGCATTTT
once,18,TRBJ2-3,TRBD1,TRBV18,CASSPPKIRQGWTDTQYF,TGTGCCAGCTCACCGCCCAAAATTCGACAGGGGTGGACAGATACGCAGTATTTT
-,15,TRBJ2-5,TRBD2,TRBV18,CASSILAEGQETQYF,TGTGCCAGCTCAATACTAGCGGAGGGGCAAGAGACCCAGTACTTC
-,16,TRBJ2-3,TRBD1,TRBV18,CASSPPGQPSTDTQYF,TGTGCCAGCTCACCCCCGGGACAGCCTAGCACAGATACGCAGTATTTT
-,17,TRBJ2-3,TRBD2,TRBV9,CASSVSGGASGTDTQYF,TGTGCCAGCAGCGTTAGCGGGGGGGCATCGGGCACAGATACGCAGTATTTT
once,15,TRBJ2-1,TRBD2,TRBV14,CASSQVGLAGNEQFF,TGTGCCAGCAGCCAAGTAGGACTAGCGGGAAATGAGCAGTTCTTC
once,15,TRBJ1-4,TRBD1,TRBV28,CASSLGTGRNEKLFF,TGTGCCAGCAGTTTGGGGACAGGGAGAAATGAAAAACTGTTTTTT
once,14,TRBJ1-5,TRBD1,TRBV7-2,CASSIDRGSQPQHF,TGTGCCAGCAGCATAGACAGGGGGAGTCAGCCCCAGCATTTT
-,16,TRBJ2-5,TRBD1,TRBV10-3,CAISEVRTGSQETQYF,TGTGCCATCAGTGAGGTGCGGACAGGAAGCCAAGAGACCCAGTACTTC
few,15,TRBJ1-5,-,TRBV27,CASSPVVRSNQPQHF,TGTGCCAGCAGTCCTGTCGTGAGGAGCAATCAGCCCCAGCATTTT
-,13,TRBJ2-1,-,TRBV7-6,CASSLDRYNEQFF,TGTGCCAGCAGCTTAGATCGGTACAATGAGCAGTTCTTC
-,18,TRBJ2-1,-,TRBV19,CASSIDLLGGGPVNEQFF,TGTGCCAGTAGTATAGATCTATTGGGCGGGGGCCCAGTCAATGAGCAGTTCTTC
-,12,TRBJ1-2,-,TRBV29-1,CSVMGGLGGYTF,TGCAGCGTCATGGGGGGGTTGGGTGGCTACACCTTC
-,16,TRBJ2-3,-,TRBV5-1,CASSLSAGLYTDTQYF,TGCGCCAGCAGCCTCTCAGCAGGACTTTACACAGATACGCAGTATTTT